These 23 T cell receptor beta chains were sequenced from one sample in a study of blood T cell repertoires in COVID-19. Some clones are missing from TCRdb's copy, which holds only in-frame ones; the method was immunoSEQ multiplex PCR. The sample records a few hundred thousand clones, 80% to 90% being singletons. Specimen: peripheral blood. Receptors were obtained from a man in his forties or fifties who had recovered from COVID-19.

This clone turned up a few times. Other DNA sequences within the sample encode an identical CDR3. As DNA, the CDR3 is TGTGCCAGCAGCCCGGGACAGGGGGCAAACACTGAAGCTTTCTTT. Amino acids: CASSPGQGANTEAFF. The chain recombines TRBV11-3 with TRBJ1-1; TRBD1 matches 12 bases. CDR3 length equals 15 residues. Germline CDR1 and CDR2: SGHNT and YENEEA. V was pared by 5 bases and J by 2 bases, with 3 bases of the junction left unmatched.

The chain recombines TRBV7-9 with TRBJ2-1; 10 bases fit TRBD2. The V and J ends lost 10 bases and 5 bases, in that order; junction bases with no gene match: 11. This CDR3 has 15 amino acids. The V gene's germline CDR1 is SEHNR and CDR2 FQNEAQ (reference sequence). In DNA, the CDR3 is TGTGCCACCGCCGCACTAGCGGGATGGGACAATGAGCAGTTCTTC. The encoded protein is CATAALAGWDNEQFF.

The chain employs TRBV29-1 and TRBJ2-3; 11 nucleotides match TRBD2. The J segment lost 6 bases and the V segment lost 4 bases, leaving 9 bases of the junction unmatched. CDR3 size: 15 residues. In germline, CDR1 is SQVTM, CDR2 ANQGSEA. Written as DNA, the CDR3 is TGCAGCGTTGGGGGACTAGCGGCACTTTTGGATACGCAGTATTTT. Its protein is CSVGGLAALLDTQYF.

This rearrangement joins TRBV6-5 to TRBJ1-4; TRBD1 might be the D (6 bases). V lost 6 bases to trimming and J lost 0 bases, with 11 bases between them. The V gene's germline CDR1 is MNHEY and CDR2 SVGAGI. The CDR3 sequence is 15 residues long. The CDR3 bases are TGTGCCAGCAGACCTTACAGGGCAACTAATGAAAAACTGTTTTTT. Amino acids: CASRPYRATNEKLFF.

The sample holds one count of this clone. The chain is built from TRBV7-8 and TRBJ2-1, with D unclear. This CDR3 is built from 12 residues. With 5 bases removed from V and 7 bases from J, the gap between germline ends came to 9 bases. Germline CDR1 is SGHVS and CDR2 is FQNEAQ. DNA for the CDR3: TGTGCCAGCAGCAATCCCCAAAATGAGCAGTTCTTC. Translated: CASSNPQNEQFF.

The CDR3: CSAGVVRGAQYF. The CDR3 DNA sequence: TGCAGTGCTGGTGTTGTTCGAGGAGCGCAGTATTTT. The chain employs TRBV20-1 and TRBJ2-3; D unresolved. Germline V lookup: CDR1 DFQATT, CDR2 SNEGSKA (reference sequence). The CDR3 extends over 12 amino acids. Trimming took off 5 bases at V and 10 bases at J, with 16 bases between the two ends.

V is TRBV7-9 and J is TRBJ1-4, with D possibly TRBD1 on 5 matching bases. The CDR3 runs to 15 residues. Germline values: CDR1 SEHNR, CDR2 FQNEAQ (reference sequence). V dropped 7 bases and J dropped 3 bases, with 15 bases sitting between them. This chain's CDR3 is CASTYPGGANEKLFF. The CDR3 DNA is TGTGCCAGCACCTACCCCGGAGGGGCTAATGAAAAACTGTTTTTT.

This clone came up a few times. V gene TRBV4-2 combines with J gene TRBJ2-1; TRBD2 matches at 7 bases. V gave up 0 bases and J gave up 7 bases; unmatched junction bases: 6. The CDR3 length is 15 residues. CDR1 and CDR2 from the germline V gene are LGHNA and YNFKEQ. CDR3 sequence: CASSQDENSGNEQFF. DNA of the CDR3: TGTGCCAGCAGCCAAGATGAGAATAGCGGGAATGAGCAGTTCTTC.

This chain links TRBV2 with TRBJ1-6; the match to TRBD1 covers 7 bases. CDR3 length: 13 amino acids. CDR1 is SNHLY and CDR2 is FYNNEI in the germline V gene. The junction had 7 bases not matched to a gene; V was cut back by 6 bases and J by 11 bases. This CDR3 reads CASSLTGTPPLHF. The CDR3 DNA is TGTGCCAGCAGCCTGACAGGGACCCCACCCCTCCACTTT. Using reference TRBV2 and TRBJ1-6 for the parts outside the CDR3, the full variable domain is EPEVTQTPSHQVTQMGQEVILRCVPISNHLYFYWYRQILGQKVEFLVSFYNNEISEKSEIFDDQFSVERPDGSNFTLKIRSTKLEDSAMYFCASSLTGTPPLHFGNGTRLTVT.

The chain is built from TRBV28 and TRBJ1-2; TRBD1 matches 9 bases. The CDR3 is 13 residues long. Germline V gene data show CDR1 as MDHEN and CDR2 as SYDVKM. V lost 8 bases, J lost 7 bases, and 8 bases stayed unmatched. In DNA, the CDR3 is TGTGCCAGCGGCTGGGACAGGGACTTTGGCTACACCTTC. As protein: CASGWDRDFGYTF.

This chain connects TRBV6-5 to TRBJ2-1, with D possibly matching TRBD2 (6 bases). V lost 4 bases and J 0 bases, leaving 7 bases between the germline ends. The CDR3 contains 14 residues. CDR1 is MNHEY, CDR2 SVGAGI, per germline. The CDR3 DNA sequence: TGTGCCAGCAGTTTCGGGGGCTCCTACAATGAGCAGTTCTTC. It yields the protein CASSFGGSYNEQFF.

Of note for this clone: Other DNA sequences within the sample encode an identical CDR3. The chain is built from TRBV19 and TRBJ2-3; 7 bases agree with TRBD2. Germline V gene sequence: CDR1 LNHDA, CDR2 SQIVND (reference sequence). V lost 3 bases and J lost 4; bases outside the gene matches: 1. The CDR3 spans 13 residues. CDR3 coding DNA: TGTGCCAGTAGTATTGGGGGGGCAGATACGCAGTATTTT. Protein product: CASSIGGADTQYF.

This chain connects TRBV27 to TRBJ2-1, with D tentatively TRBD2 (5 bases). The CDR3 is made up of 13 amino acids. Per the germline V gene, CDR1 is MNHEY and CDR2 is SMNVEV (reference sequence). The V end lost 3 bases, the J end lost 4 bases, and 7 bases lay between the germline ends. This chain's CDR3 is CASSFGLYNEQFF. CDR3 DNA: TGTGCCAGCAGTTTCGGACTGTACAATGAGCAGTTCTTC.

The CDR3 loop reads CASSRAGLYNNEQFF. In DNA, the CDR3 is TGTGCCAGCAGTCGAGCGGGTCTCTACAACAATGAGCAGTTCTTC. The V and J genes are TRBV9 and TRBJ2-1, with a tentative D call TRBD2 (6 bases). The germline CDR1 and CDR2 sequences are SGDLS and YYNGEE. CDR3 length: 15 amino acids. V was cut by 5 bases and J by 5 bases, with 17 bases left in between.

This sequence joins TRBV15 and TRBJ2-1, with 12 bases lining up with TRBD2. CDR1 and CDR2 from the germline V gene are LNHNV and YYDKDF (reference sequence). The CDR3 contains 15 residues. V was pared by 5 bases and J by 7 bases, with 6 bases of the junction left unmatched. The CDR3 nucleotides read TGTGCCACCAGCTTCCTAGCGGGAGGGAATAATGAGCAGTTCTTC. It is translated as CATSFLAGGNNEQFF.

The V and J genes are TRBV5-1 and TRBJ2-7; TRBD1 might be the D (6 bases). The CDR3 spans 13 residues. The germline CDR1 and CDR2 sequences are SGHRS and YFSETQ. V was clipped by 0 bases and J by 4 bases, with 8 bases between them. In DNA form, the CDR3 reads TGCGCCAGCAGCTTGGTGCAGGGGTACGAGCAGTACTTC. As protein: CASSLVQGYEQYF.

The CDR3 is CASSLSSNTEAFF. The CDR3 bases are TGTGCCAGCAGTTTATCCTCTAACACTGAAGCTTTCTTT. This sequence joins TRBV12-3 or TRBV12-4 and TRBJ1-1; unclear D gene. The germline V and J ends were trimmed by 2 bases and 2 bases, with 6 bases remaining between them. CDR3 length: 13 residues.

This chain connects TRBV29-1 to TRBJ1-2; TRBD1 agrees at 8 bases. Trimming cost V 7 bases and J 4 bases; bases outside gene matches: 5. The CDR3 is 12 amino acids. Per germline, CDR1 SQVTM and CDR2 ANQGSEA. The CDR3 loop reads CSGRTGTYGYTF. CDR3 nucleotide sequence: TGCAGCGGGCGGACAGGGACCTATGGCTACACCTTC.

This clone was observed a single time. The rearrangement links TRBV19 to TRBJ2-7; TRBD2 is a possible D gene (7 bases). There are 16 residues in the CDR3. V lost 3 bases and J lost 5, with 20 bases in between. Germline lookup yields CDR1 LNHDA and CDR2 SQIVND (reference sequence). The CDR3 DNA reads as TGTGCCAGTAGTATGGGGGCTGGCGGGAGAACGAACGAGCAGTACTTC. It translates to CASSMGAGGRTNEQYF.

This chain connects TRBV30 to TRBJ2-3; D perhaps matches TRBD2 (6 bases). V lost 5 bases, J lost 6 bases, and 9 bases lay in between. This CDR3 is built from 11 residues. Looked up from germline, CDR1 is GTSNPN and CDR2 is SVGIG (reference sequence). This CDR3 reads CAWGSGDTQYF. CDR3 coding DNA: TGTGCCTGGGGGAGCGGGGATACGCAGTATTTT. Based on the CDR3 plus reference TRBV30 and TRBJ2-3, the full variable domain is SQTIHQWPATLVQPVGSPLSLECTVEGTSNPNLYWYRQAAGRGLQLLFYSVGIGQISSEVPQNLSASRPQDRQFILSSKKLLLSDSGFYLCAWGSGDTQYFGPGTRLTVL.

The V gene is TRBV5-1, the J gene TRBJ2-1; tentative D call: TRBD2 (6 bases). Trimming left V 0 bases short and J 13 bases short, with 23 bases between. There are 16 residues in the CDR3. In germline, CDR1 is SGHRS, CDR2 YFSETQ. The CDR3 sequence: CASSLGRGTLSGNQFF. The CDR3 DNA reads as TGCGCCAGCAGCTTGGGGCGTGGTACCCTTAGCGGAAACCAGTTCTTC.

The chain carries TRBV19 and TRBJ2-6; 10 bases are shared with TRBD1. CDR3 length equals 18 residues. V gave up 4 bases and J gave up 1 base; unmatched junction bases: 7. Germline V gene sequence: CDR1 LNHDA, CDR2 SQIVND (reference sequence). CDR3 nucleotide sequence: TGTGCCAGTAGTACCCGGACAGGGGGGAGTTCTGGGGCCAACGTCCTGACTTTC. It codes for CASSTRTGGSSGANVLTF.

This clone was detected once. The chain uses TRBV3-1 (or the pseudogene TRBV3-2) and TRBJ2-7, with D perhaps matching TRBD1 (6 bases). Germline V CDR1 and CDR2: LGHDT, YNNKEL (reference sequence). This CDR3 comprises 15 residues. The V end lost 1 base, the J end lost 4 bases, and 14 bases lay between the germline ends. The CDR3 here is CASSQGHGGDYEQYF. The CDR3 coding sequence is TGTGCCAGCAGCCAAGGTCATGGGGGCGATTACGAGCAGTACTTC.